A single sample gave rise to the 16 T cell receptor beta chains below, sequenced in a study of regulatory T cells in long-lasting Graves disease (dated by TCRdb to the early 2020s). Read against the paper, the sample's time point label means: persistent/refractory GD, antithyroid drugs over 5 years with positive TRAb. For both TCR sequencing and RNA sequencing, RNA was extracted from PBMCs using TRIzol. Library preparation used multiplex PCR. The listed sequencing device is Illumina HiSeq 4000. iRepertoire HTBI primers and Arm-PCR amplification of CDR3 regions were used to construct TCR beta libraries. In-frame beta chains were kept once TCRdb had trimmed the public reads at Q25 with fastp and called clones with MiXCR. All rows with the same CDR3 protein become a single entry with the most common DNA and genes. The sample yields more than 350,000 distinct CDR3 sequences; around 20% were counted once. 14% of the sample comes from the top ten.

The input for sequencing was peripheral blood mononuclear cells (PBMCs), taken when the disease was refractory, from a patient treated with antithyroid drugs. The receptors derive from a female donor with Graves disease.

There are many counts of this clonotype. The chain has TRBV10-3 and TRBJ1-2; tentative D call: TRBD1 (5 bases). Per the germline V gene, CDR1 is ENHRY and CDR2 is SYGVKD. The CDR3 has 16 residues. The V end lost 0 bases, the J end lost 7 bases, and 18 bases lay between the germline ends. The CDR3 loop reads CAISESKGYGASGYTF. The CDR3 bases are TGTGCCATCAGTGAGTCGAAGGGTTACGGGGCTAGTGGCTACACCTTC.

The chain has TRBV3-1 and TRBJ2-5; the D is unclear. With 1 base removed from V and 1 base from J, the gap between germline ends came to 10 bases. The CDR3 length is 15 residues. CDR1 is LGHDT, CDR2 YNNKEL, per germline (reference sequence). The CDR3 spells CASSQGWVGQETQYF. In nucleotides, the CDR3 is TGTGCCAGCAGCCAAGGATGGGTGGGCCAAGAGACCCAGTACTTC.

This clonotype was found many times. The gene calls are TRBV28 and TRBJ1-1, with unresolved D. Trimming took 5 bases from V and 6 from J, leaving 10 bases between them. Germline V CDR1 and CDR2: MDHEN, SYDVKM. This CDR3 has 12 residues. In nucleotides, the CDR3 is TGTGCCAGCAGTGAAACAAAGTCTGAAGCTTTCTTT. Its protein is CASSETKSEAFF.

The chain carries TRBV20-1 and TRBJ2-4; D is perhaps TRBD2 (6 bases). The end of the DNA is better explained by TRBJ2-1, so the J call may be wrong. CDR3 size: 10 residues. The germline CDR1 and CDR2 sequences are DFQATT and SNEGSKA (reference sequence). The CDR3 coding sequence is TGCAGTGCTACCCCGGGACTTCAGTTCTTC. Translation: CSATPGLQFF.

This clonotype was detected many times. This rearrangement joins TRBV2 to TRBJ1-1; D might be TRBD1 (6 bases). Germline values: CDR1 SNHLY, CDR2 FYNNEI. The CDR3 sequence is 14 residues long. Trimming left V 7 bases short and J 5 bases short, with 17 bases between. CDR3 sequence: CASIPTGARTEAFF. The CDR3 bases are TGTGCCAGCATCCCTACGGGGGCGCGGACTGAAGCTTTCTTT.

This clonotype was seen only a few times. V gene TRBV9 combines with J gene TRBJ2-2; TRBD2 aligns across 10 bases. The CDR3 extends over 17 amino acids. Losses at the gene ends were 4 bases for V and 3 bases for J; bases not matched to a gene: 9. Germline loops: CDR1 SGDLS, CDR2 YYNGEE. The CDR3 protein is CASSTFSGGTYTGELFF. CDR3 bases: TGTGCCAGCAGCACTTTTAGCGGGGGGACATACACCGGGGAGCTGTTTTTT.

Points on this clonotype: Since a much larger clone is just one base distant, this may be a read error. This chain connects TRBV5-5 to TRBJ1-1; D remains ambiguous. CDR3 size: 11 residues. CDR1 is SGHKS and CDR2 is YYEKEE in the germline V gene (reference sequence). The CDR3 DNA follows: TGTGCCAGCCATATTCAAACTGAAACTTTCTTT. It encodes CASHIQTETFF. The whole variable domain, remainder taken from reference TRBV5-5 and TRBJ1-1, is DAGVTQSPTHLIKTRGQQVTLRCSPISGHKSVSWYQQVLGQGPQFIFQYYEKEERGRGNFPDRFSARQFPNYSSELNVNALLLGDSALYLCASHIQTETFFGQGTRLTVV.

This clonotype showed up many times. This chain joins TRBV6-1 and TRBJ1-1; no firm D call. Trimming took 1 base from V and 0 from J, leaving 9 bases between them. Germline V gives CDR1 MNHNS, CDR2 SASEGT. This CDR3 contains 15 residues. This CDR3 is CASSEGGVMNTEAFF. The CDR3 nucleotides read TGTGCCAGCAGTGAAGGCGGAGTGATGAACACTGAAGCTTTCTTT.

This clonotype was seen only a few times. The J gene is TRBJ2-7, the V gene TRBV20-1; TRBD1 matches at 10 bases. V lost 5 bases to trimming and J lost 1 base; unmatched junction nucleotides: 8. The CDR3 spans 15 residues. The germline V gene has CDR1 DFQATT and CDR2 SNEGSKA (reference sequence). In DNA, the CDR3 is TGCAGTGCTCGGACCGGGACAGGGGCTTCCTACGAGCAGTACTTC. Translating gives CSARTGTGASYEQYF.

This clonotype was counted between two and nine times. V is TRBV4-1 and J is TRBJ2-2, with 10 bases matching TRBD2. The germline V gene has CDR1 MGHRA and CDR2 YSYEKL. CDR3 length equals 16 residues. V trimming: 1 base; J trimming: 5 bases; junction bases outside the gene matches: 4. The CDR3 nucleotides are TGCGCCAGCAGCCAAGTCAGCGGGAGGGTTACCGGGGAGCTGTTTTTT. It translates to CASSQVSGRVTGELFF.

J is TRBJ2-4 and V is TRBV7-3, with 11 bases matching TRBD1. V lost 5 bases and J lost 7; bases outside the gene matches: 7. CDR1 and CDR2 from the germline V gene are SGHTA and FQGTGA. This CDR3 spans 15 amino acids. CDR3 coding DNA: TGTGCCAGCAGCCCGGACAGGGGGCAATTCAACATTCAGTACTTC. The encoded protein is CASSPDRGQFNIQYF.

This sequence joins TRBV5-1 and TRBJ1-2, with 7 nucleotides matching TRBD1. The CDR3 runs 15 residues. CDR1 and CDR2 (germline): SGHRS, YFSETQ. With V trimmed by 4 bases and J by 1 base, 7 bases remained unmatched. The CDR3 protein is CASSTDRWDNYGYTF. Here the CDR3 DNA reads TGCGCCAGCAGCACGGACAGGTGGGATAACTATGGCTACACCTTC.

The CDR3 DNA is TGTGCCAGCAGTTACCTGACAGGGAAGGTCCGTCGGGGTGAAAAACTGTTTTTT. It codes for CASSYLTGKVRRGEKLFF. The chain combines TRBV6-5 with TRBJ1-4; 7 positions agree with TRBD1. This CDR3 contains 18 residues. V lost 2 bases, J lost 7 bases, and 16 bases stayed unmatched. CDR1 is MNHEY and CDR2 is SVGAGI in the germline V gene.

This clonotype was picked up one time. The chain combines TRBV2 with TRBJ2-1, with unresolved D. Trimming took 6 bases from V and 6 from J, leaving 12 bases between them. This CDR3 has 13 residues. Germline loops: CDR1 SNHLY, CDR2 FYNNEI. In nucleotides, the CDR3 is TGTGCCAGCAGCTTAGATGAAGTCAATGAGCAGTTCTTC. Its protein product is CASSLDEVNEQFF.

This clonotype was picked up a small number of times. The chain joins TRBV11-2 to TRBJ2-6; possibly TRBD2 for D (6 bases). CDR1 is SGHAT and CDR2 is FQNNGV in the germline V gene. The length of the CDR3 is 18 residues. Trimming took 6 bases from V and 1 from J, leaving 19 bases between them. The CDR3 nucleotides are TGTGCCAGCAGTTTATTTTTTGTTCGGGGGTCTGGGGCCAACGTCCTGACTTTC. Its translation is CASSLFFVRGSGANVLTF.

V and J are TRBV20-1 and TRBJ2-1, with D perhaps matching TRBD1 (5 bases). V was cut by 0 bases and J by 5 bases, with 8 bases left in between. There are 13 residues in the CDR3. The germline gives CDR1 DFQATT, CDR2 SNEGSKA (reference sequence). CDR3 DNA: TGCAGTGCTAGAGATGAAGGGGACAATGAGCAGTTCTTC. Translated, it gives CSARDEGDNEQFF.